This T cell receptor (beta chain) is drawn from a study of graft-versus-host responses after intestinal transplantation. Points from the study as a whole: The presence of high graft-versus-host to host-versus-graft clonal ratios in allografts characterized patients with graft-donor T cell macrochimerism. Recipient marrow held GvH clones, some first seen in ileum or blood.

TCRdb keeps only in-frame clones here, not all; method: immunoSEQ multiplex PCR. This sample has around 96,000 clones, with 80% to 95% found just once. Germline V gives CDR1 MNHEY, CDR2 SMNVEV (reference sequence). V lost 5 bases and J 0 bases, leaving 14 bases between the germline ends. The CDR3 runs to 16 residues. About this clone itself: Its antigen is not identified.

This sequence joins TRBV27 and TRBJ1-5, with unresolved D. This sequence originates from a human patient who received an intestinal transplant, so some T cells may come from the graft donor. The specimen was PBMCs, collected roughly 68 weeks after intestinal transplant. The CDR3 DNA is TGTGCCAGCAGTCGTTATGCCCCCGGTAGCAATCAGCCCCAGCATTTT. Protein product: CASSRYAPGSNQPQHF.